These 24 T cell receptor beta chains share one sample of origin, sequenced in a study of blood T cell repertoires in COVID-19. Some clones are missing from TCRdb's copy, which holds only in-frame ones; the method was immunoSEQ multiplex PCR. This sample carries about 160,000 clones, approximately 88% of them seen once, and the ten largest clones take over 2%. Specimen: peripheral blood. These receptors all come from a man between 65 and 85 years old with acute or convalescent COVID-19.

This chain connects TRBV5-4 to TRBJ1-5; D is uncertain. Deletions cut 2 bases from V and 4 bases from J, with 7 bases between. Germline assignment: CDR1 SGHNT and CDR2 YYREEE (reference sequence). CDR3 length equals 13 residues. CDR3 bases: TGTGCCAGCAGCTTTGGAGGGAATCAGCCCCAGCATTTT. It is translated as CASSFGGNQPQHF.

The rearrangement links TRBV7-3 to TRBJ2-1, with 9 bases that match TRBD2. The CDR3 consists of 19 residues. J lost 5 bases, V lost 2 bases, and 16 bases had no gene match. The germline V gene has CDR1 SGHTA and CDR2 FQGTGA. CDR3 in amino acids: CASSLGPLPVAGVHNEQFF. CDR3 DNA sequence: TGTGCCAGCAGCTTAGGTCCCCTTCCTGTAGCGGGAGTTCACAATGAGCAGTTCTTC.

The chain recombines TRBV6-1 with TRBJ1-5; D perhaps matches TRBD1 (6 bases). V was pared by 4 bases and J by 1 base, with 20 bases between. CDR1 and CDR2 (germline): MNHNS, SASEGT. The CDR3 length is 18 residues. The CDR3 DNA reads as TGTGCCAGCAGTGCTACAGGGACGGAATCCCGAAGCAATCAGCCCCAGCATTTT. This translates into CASSATGTESRSNQPQHF.

As DNA, the CDR3 is TGTGCCAGTAGTACCCGACAGGGTAGCCACGAGCAGTACTTC. Translating gives CASSTRQGSHEQYF. The rearrangement joins TRBV19 to TRBJ2-7; 7 bases agree with TRBD1. The V segment lost 4 bases and the J segment 5 bases; nucleotides outside the gene matches: 8. The CDR3 totals 14 residues. CDR1 and CDR2 (germline): LNHDA, SQIVND (reference sequence).

Here the CDR3 reads CASTDRLATNEKLFF. The DNA of the CDR3 is TGTGCCAGCACGGACAGACTGGCAACTAATGAAAAACTGTTTTTT. The V and J genes are TRBV2 and TRBJ1-4; the D gene is possibly TRBD1 (6 bases). Between the trimmed V and J ends, which lost 7 bases and 0 bases, there was a span of 12 bases. This CDR3 contains 15 residues. Germline V lookup: CDR1 SNHLY, CDR2 FYNNEI.

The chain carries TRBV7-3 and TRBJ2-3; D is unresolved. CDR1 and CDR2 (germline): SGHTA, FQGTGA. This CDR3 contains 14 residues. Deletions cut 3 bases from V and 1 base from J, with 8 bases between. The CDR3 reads CASSLMPGTDTQYF. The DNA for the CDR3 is TGTGCCAGCAGCTTGATGCCGGGCACAGATACGCAGTATTTT.

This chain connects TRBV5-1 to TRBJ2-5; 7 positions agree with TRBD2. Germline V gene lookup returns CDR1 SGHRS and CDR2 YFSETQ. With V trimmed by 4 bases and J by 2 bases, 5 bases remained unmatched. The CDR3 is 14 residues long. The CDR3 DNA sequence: TGCGCCAGCAGCAAAAATAGCGGGCAAGAGACCCAGTACTTC. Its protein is CASSKNSGQETQYF.

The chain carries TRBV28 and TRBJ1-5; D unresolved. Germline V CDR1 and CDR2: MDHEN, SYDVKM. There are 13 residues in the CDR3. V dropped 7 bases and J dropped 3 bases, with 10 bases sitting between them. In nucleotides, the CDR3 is TGTGCCAGCACCCCGGAGCTCAATCAGCCCCAGCATTTT. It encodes CASTPELNQPQHF.

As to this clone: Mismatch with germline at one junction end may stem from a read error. The CDR3 reads CASGDREGREKLFF. Here the CDR3 DNA reads TGTGCCAGCGGTGACAGGGAGGGTCGCGAAAAACTGTTTTTT. The chain joins TRBV6-1 to TRBJ1-4, with 7 bases fitting TRBD1. The germline CDR1 and CDR2 sequences are MNHNS and SASEGT. This CDR3 has 14 residues.

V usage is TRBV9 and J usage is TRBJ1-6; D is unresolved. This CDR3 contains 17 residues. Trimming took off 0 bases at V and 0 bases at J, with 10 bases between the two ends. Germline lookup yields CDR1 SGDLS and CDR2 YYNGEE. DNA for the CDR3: TGTGCCAGCAGCGTAGATGGCTTCAGCTCCTATAATTCACCCCTCCACTTT. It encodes CASSVDGFSSYNSPLHF.

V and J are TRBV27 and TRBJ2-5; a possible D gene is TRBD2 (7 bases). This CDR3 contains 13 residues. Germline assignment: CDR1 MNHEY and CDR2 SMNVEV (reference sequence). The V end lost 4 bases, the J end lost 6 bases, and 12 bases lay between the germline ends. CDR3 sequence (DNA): TGTGCCAGCAGTTATGGGGGGGCGCAGACCCAGTACTTC. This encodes CASSYGGAQTQYF.

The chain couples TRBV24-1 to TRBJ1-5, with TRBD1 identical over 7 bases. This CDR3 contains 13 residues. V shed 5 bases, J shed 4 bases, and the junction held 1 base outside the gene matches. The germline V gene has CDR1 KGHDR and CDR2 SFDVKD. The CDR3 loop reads CATSGQGNQPQHF. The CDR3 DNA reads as TGTGCCACCAGTGGACAGGGAAATCAGCCCCAGCATTTT.

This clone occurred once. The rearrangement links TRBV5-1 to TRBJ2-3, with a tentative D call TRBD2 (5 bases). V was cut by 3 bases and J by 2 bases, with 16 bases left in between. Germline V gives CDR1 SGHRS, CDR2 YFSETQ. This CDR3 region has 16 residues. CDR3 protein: CASSSHVFGDTDTQYF. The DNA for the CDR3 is TGCGCCAGCAGCTCCCACGTGTTCGGGGACACAGATACGCAGTATTTT. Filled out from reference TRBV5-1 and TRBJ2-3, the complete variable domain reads KAGVTQTPRYLIKTRGQQVTLSCSPISGHRSVSWYQQTPGQGLQFLFEYFSETQRNKGNFPGRFSGRQFSNSRSEMNVSTLELGDSALYLCASSSHVFGDTDTQYFGPGTRLTVL.

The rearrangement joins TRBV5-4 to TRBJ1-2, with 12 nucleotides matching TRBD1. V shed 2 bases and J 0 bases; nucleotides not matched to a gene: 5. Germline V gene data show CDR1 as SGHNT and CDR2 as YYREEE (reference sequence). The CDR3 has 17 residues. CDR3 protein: CASSLGTGGLTNYGYTF. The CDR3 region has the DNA TGTGCCAGCAGCTTAGGGACAGGGGGCCTTACTAACTATGGCTACACCTTC.

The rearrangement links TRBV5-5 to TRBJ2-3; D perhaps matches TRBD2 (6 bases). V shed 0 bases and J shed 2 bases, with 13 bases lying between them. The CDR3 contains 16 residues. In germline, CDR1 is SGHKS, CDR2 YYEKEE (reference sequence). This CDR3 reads CASSLEGLAYTDTQYF. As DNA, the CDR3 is TGTGCCAGCAGCTTGGAGGGGCTAGCGTACACAGATACGCAGTATTTT.

The CDR3 protein is CASSEGTVYGYTF. Here the CDR3 DNA reads TGTGCCAGCAGTGAAGGGACAGTTTATGGCTACACCTTC. The rearrangement joins TRBV6-1 to TRBJ1-2; D perhaps matches TRBD1 (6 bases). V lost 1 base and J 5 bases, leaving 8 bases between the germline ends. CDR1 and CDR2 from the germline V gene are MNHNS and SASEGT. This CDR3 region has 13 residues.

The CDR3 DNA reads TGCGCCAGCAGCTTGGTTACAGGGACAGATACGCAGTATTTT. Its protein is CASSLVTGTDTQYF. V and J are TRBV5-1 and TRBJ2-3, with a weak D call TRBD1 (6 bases). V was pared by 0 bases and J by 3 bases, with 8 bases between. Per the germline V gene, CDR1 is SGHRS and CDR2 is YFSETQ. The CDR3 consists of 14 residues.

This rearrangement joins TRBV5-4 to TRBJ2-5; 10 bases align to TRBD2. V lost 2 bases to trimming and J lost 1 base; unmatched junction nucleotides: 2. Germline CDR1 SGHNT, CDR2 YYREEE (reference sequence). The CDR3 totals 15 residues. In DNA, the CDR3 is TGTGCCAGCAGCTTAAGACTAGCGGGCCAAGAGACCCAGTACTTC. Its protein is CASSLRLAGQETQYF.

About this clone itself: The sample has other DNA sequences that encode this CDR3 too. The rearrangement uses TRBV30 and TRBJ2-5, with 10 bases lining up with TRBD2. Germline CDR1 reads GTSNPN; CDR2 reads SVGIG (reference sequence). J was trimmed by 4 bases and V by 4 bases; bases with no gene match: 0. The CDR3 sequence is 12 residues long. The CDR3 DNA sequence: TGTGCCTGGACTAGCGGGGGAGAGACCCAGTACTTC. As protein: CAWTSGGETQYF.

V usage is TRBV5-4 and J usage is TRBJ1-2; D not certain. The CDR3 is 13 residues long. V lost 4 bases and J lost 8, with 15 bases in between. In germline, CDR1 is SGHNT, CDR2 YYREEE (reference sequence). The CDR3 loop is CASSPRPQLGYTF. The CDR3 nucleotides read TGTGCCAGCAGCCCCCGTCCCCAACTCGGCTACACCTTC.

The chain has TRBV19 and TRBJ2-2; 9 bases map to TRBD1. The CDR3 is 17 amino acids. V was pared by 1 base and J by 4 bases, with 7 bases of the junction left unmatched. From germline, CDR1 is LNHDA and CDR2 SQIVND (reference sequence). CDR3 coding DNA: TGTGCCAGTAGTATAGTCATGGGGACAGGGAGCACCGGGGAGCTGTTTTTT. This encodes CASSIVMGTGSTGELFF.

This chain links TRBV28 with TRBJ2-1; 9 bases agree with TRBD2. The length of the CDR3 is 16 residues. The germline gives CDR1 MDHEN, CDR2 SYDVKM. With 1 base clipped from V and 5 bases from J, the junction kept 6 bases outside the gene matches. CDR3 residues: CASSLSAGGPNNEQFF. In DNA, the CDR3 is TGTGCCAGCAGTTTATCTGCGGGGGGGCCGAACAATGAGCAGTTCTTC.

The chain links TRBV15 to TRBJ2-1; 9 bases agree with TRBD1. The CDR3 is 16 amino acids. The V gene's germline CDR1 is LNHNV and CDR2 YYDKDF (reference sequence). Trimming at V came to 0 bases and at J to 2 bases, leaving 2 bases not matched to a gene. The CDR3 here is CATSRDYRGPYNEQFF. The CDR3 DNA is TGTGCCACCAGCAGAGATTACAGGGGGCCCTACAATGAGCAGTTCTTC.

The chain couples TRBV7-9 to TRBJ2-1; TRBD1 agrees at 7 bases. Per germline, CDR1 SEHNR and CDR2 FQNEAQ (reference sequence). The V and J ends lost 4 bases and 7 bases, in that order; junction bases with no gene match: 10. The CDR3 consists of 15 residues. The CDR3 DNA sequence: TGTGCCAGCAGCTCCCGAGGGGGCGGAAAAAATGAGCAGTTCTTC. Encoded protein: CASSSRGGGKNEQFF. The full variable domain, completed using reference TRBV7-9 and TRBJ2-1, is DTGVSQNPRHKITKRGQNVTFRCDPISEHNRLYWYRQTLGQGPEFLTYFQNEAQLEKSRLLSDRFSAERPKGSFSTLEIQRTEQGDSAMYLCASSSRGGGKNEQFFGPGTRLTVL.